This T cell receptor (beta chain) was recorded in a study of early T cells in non-severe SARS-CoV-2 infection (dated by TCRdb to the early 2020s). Describing the broader study: Bulk RNA from unsorted whole blood was used for TCR sequencing, so alpha and beta chains could not be paired.

A case-control design nested within a healthcare worker cohort in London, UK, was used, with weekly nasopharyngeal swab PCR tests and blood sampling performed. Between 23 and 31 March 2020, the week of the UK lockdown, healthcare workers were enrolled and then followed up weekly for as long as 16 weeks. The CDR1 and CDR2 encoded by the germline V gene are SGHVS and FNYEAQ. From V the trimming removes 5 bases and from J it removes 9 bases, while the gene matches leave 16 bases of the junction unaccounted for. From cysteine to phenylalanine, the CDR3 is 17 amino acids long. The read is trimmed to its CDR3 DNA, 51 bases read in frame from base 1. This clonotype has a handful of counts. Its antigen remains unidentified. Within one base of it there is no much larger clone, and no base qualities were kept. The library was produced with 5' RACE. Sequencing was performed on a NextSeq 500. In the TCR library protocol, unique molecular identifiers were attached to individual cDNA molecules to correct for PCR bias and sequencing error. Sequencing covered both TCR alpha and beta chains, and within each sample the abundances of alpha and beta sequences were tightly co-correlated. The paper's data handling went like this. Decombinator V4 was used to perform V gene, J gene and CDR3 annotation of TCR sequences. TCRs were defined as expanded if a significant change between any two time points was detected under a Poisson model with p below 0.0001. Abundances of TCRs were expressed as counts per million after normalisation to the total number of TCRs sequenced in each sample. MAIT TCRs were defined by TRAV1-2 paired with TRAJ12, TRAJ20 or TRAJ33, and iNKT TCRs by TRAV10 paired with TRAJ18. VDJdb, accessed 1 November 2021, was searched for CMV, EBV and SARS-CoV-2 annotated TCRs, with TCRs annotated for multiple antigens excluded. TCRdb reprocessed the public reads (quality trimming at Q25 with fastp, clone calling with MiXCR) and kept in-frame beta chains. All rows with the same CDR3 protein become a single entry with the most common DNA and genes. The V and J calls reflect TCRdb's pipeline rather than the authors' work. Within this sample are around 92,000 distinct CDR3 sequences, with around 10% of them counted one time only. Jointly, the top ten make up around 5% of the sample.

The paper's findings and limits, for the study overall: Matching against VDJdb was skewed toward anti-spike CD8 responses, likely underestimated virus-specific expansions, and missed private and CD4 specificities.

Here the chain combines TRBV7-6 and TRBJ2-1, and 10 junction bases match TRBD2. Sequenced sample: whole blood. The receptor's source is an adult who was a healthcare worker with PCR-confirmed SARS-CoV-2 infection or an uninfected control (not recorded which). The CDR3 protein: CASSIQPTSGMGGEQFF. The DNA is TGTGCCAGCAGCATCCAACCCACTAGCGGGATGGGGGGTGAGCAGTTCTTC.